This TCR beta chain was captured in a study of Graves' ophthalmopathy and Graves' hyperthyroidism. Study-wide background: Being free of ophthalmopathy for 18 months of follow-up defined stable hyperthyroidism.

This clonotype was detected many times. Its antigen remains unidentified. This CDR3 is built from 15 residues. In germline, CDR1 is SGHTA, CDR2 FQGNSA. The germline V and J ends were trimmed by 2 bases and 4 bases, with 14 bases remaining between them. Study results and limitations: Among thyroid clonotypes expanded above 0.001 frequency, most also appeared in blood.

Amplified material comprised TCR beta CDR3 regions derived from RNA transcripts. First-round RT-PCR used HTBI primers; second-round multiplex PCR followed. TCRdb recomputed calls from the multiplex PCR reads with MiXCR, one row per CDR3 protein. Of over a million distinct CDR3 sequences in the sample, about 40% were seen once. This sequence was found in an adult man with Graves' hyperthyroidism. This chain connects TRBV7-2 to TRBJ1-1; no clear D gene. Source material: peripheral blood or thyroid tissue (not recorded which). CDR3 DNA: TGTGCCAGCAGCTTACTTGCCGCAAAACCCACTGAAGCTTTCTTT. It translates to CASSLLAAKPTEAFF. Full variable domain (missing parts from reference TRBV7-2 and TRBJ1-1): GAGVSQSPSNKVTEKGKDVELRCDPISGHTALYWYRQSLGQGLEFLIYFQGNSAPDKSGLPSDRFSAERTGGSVSTLTIQRTQQEDSAVYLCASSLLAAKPTEAFFGQGTRLTVV.